The rows below give T cell receptor beta chains drawn from one sample of a study of T cells in localized non-small cell lung cancer. Libraries were prepared by immunoSEQ multiplex PCR; TCRdb keeps only in-frame clonotypes and omits some of them. This sample has some 64,000 clones; roughly 76% occur once, and the top ten carry less than 5.5%. This specimen was PBMCs, taken before any cancer treatment. The source is a man between 40 and 75 years old with stage II lung adenocarcinoma. Each CDR3 is given without its conserved first and last residue. The D gene is left open where the match is weak. Some rows mark clone size as missing; the rest say once, few, many or name a class of expanded clone.

clone_size	d_call	j_call	v_call	cdr3_aa
NA	NA	TRBJ2-7	TRBV2	ASSAGLVEAYEQY
NA	NA	TRBJ1-2	TRBV5-1	ASSSRTANYGYT
NA	NA	TRBJ2-3	TRBV7-2	ASSLSNIDTDTQY
once	NA	TRBJ2-1	TRBV14	ASSHPAREQF
NA	NA	TRBJ1-1	TRBV5-6	ASSFGAGDTEAF
few	TRBD1	TRBJ1-5	TRBV18	ASSPLQGIGQPQH
few	NA	TRBJ2-1	TRBV9	ASSVDAGTRLGEQF
once	TRBD2	TRBJ2-1	TRBV6-1	ASNGGGGGNEQF
NA	TRBD1	TRBJ2-5	TRBV29-1	SVEERTGQETQY
NA	NA	TRBJ2-7	TRBV9	ASSVGLGPSPYEQY
NA	NA	TRBJ1-5	TRBV5-8	ASSLVRYSNQPQH
NA	TRBD2	TRBJ2-7	TRBV11-2	ASSRGLAGIYEQY
NA	NA	TRBJ1-5	TRBV7-9	ASSKKGQPQH
NA	NA	TRBJ2-1	TRBV6-1	ASSELASEGGNEQF
NA	NA	TRBJ1-1	TRBV6-1	ASSDRARTEAF
NA	NA	TRBJ2-3	TRBV7-9	ASGMEADTQY
NA	NA	TRBJ1-3	TRBV5-1	ASCTGTALSGNTIY
NA	NA	TRBJ2-1	TRBV5-8	ASSLGRRLGEQF
NA	NA	TRBJ1-4	TRBV29-1	SAAVVNEKLF
few	TRBD1	TRBJ1-5	TRBV30	AWSVRGQKIQPQH
NA	NA	TRBJ1-2	TRBV11-2	ASSLNKNYGYT
NA	NA	TRBJ1-2	TRBV7-2	ASSHGDDYGYT
NA	TRBD1	TRBJ2-1	TRBV7-6	ASSLRDRGDNEQF
NA	TRBD2	TRBJ2-3	TRBV5-1	ASSPFPSTSGLTDTQY
NA	NA	TRBJ2-3	TRBV4-2	ASSQDPGGWANTDTQY
once	TRBD2	TRBJ2-7	TRBV7-2	ASSAGTSAYEQY
NA	NA	TRBJ2-7	TRBV6-5	ASSGSSYEQY
NA	TRBD1	TRBJ2-2	TRBV4-3	ASSQRTGWPTGELF
NA	NA	TRBJ1-5	TRBV18	ASSPRHSQGQPQH
NA	NA	TRBJ1-2	TRBV29-1	SGDGTNYGYT
once	NA	TRBJ1-2	TRBV9	ASSVGQGSYGYT